This T cell receptor (beta chain) was captured in a study of blood T cell repertoires in COVID-19. Some clones are missing from TCRdb's copy, which holds only in-frame ones; the method was immunoSEQ multiplex PCR. Among 250,000 to 350,000 clones listed, roughly 88% were seen once. This receptor was taken from a woman aged 50 to 65 with active or convalescent COVID-19. Sequenced sample: peripheral blood.

CDR3 sequence (DNA): TGCGCCAGCAGGGACAGTAACACCGGGGAGCTGTTTTTT. Its protein product is CASRDSNTGELFF. This chain connects TRBV5-1 to TRBJ2-2; tentatively, D is TRBD1 (6 bases). The germline V gene has CDR1 SGHRS and CDR2 YFSETQ. This CDR3 has 13 amino acids. Between the trimmed V and J ends, which lost 5 bases and 2 bases, there was a span of 7 bases.